This paragraph reports one T cell receptor beta chain. Its antigen is undetermined. These data come from a study of breast tumors, draining lymph nodes, adjacent tissues. Study-level results: Tumors had less TCR diversity than lymph nodes, more than nontumor tissue.

Axillary draining lymph nodes of breast cancer patients supplied the node samples. Via MiXCR, TCRdb re-called the multiplex PCR reads, giving one row per CDR3 protein. The repertoire holds approximately 300,000 distinct CDR3 sequences, with about 30% as singletons. Per germline, CDR1 SNHLY and CDR2 FYNNEI. V lost 4 bases, J lost 3 bases, and 3 bases stayed unmatched. The CDR3 loop spans 14 amino acids. Sequenced: axillary lymph node tissue. This chain uses TRBV2 with TRBJ1-5, with 7 bases matching TRBD1. This sequence was found in a female donor with breast cancer. Some clones in this sample may be carry-over from other donors' samples. For the CDR3, the DNA is TGTGCCAGCAGTGCAGGGGGTAACAATCAGCCCCAGCATTTT. As protein: CASSAGGNNQPQHF.